This TCR beta chain stems from a study of blood T cell repertoires in COVID-19. On the study more broadly: Acute and convalescent COVID-19 specimens originated in the United States, Italy and Spain. Sample material is recorded as cDNA or gDNA derived from T cells, B-cell-depleted T cells, or PBMCs.

TCRdb's copy holds only in-frame clones and misses some; the assay was immunoSEQ multiplex PCR. The table includes approximately 300,000 clones, approximately 88% detected once. J gave up 1 base and V 6 bases, and 3 bases lay outside the gene matches. CDR3 size: 14 residues. Germline assignment: CDR1 SQVTM and CDR2 ANQGSEA. The origin of this receptor is a man in his fifties or sixties who had recovered from COVID-19. The sequencing input was PBMCs or T cells enriched from blood (not recorded which). The chain combines TRBV29-1 with TRBJ1-4; 9 bases line up with TRBD1. CDR3 coding DNA: TGCAGCGTCTCGGGACAGGGAACTAATGAAAAACTGTTTTTT. Translated, it gives CSVSGQGTNEKLFF.